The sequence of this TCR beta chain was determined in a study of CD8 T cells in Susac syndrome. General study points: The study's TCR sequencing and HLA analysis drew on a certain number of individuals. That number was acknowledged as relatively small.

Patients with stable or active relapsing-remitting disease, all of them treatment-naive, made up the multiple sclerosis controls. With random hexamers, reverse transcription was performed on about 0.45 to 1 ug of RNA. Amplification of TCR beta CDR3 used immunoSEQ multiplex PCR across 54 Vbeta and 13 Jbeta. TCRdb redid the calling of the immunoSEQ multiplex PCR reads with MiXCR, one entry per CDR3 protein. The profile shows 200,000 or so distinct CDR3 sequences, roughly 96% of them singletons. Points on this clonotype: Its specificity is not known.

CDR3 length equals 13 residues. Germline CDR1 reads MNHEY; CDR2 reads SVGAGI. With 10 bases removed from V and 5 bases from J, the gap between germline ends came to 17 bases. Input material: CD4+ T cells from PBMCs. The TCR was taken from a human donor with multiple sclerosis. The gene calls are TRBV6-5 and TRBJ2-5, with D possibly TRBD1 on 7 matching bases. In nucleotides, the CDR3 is TGTGCCACGACTCCAGGGGGGCGGGAGACCCAGTACTTC. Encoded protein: CATTPGGRETQYF.